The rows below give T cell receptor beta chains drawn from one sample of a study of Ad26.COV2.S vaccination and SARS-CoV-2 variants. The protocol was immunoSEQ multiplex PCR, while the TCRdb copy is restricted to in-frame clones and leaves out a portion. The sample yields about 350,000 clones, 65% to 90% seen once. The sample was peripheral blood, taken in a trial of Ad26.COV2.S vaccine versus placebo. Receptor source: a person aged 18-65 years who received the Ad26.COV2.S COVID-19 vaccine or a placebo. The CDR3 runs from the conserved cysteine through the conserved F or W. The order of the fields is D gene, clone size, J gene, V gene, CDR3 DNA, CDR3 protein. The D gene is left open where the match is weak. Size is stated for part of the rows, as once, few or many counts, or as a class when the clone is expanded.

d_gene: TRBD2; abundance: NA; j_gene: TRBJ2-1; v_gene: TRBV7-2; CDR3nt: TGTGCCAGCAGCCCAACTAGCGGGAGTTGGGATGAGCAGTTCTTC; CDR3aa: CASSPTSGSWDEQFF
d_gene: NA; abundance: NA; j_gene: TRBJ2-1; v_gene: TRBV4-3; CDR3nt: TGCGCCAGCAGCCAAGAATCCGGGGTAGGCGAATCCTACAATGAGCAGTTCTTC; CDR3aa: CASSQESGVGESYNEQFF
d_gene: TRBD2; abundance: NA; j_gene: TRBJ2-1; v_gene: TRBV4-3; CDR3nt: TGCGCCAGCAGCCAAACCTTAGCGGGAGGGAGCCACAATGAGCAGTTCTTC; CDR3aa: CASSQTLAGGSHNEQFF
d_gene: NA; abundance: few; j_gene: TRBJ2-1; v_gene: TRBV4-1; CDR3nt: TGCGCCAGCAGCCAAGTAGATATGGGCCTCTACAATGAGCAGTTCTTC; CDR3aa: CASSQVDMGLYNEQFF
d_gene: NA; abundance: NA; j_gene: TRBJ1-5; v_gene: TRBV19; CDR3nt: TGTGCCAGTAGTATAGAAGAAAGGTACGTTAGCAATCAGCCCCAGCATTTT; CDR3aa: CASSIEERYVSNQPQHF
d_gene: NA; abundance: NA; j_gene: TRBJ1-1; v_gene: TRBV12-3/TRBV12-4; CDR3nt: TGTGCCAGCAGTTTTTCCGAGAACACTGAAGCTTTCTTT; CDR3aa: CASSFSENTEAFF
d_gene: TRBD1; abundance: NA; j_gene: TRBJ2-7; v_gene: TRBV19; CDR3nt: TGTGCCAGTAGTGACCGGGACAGGCTAAACTACGAGCAGTACTTC; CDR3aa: CASSDRDRLNYEQYF
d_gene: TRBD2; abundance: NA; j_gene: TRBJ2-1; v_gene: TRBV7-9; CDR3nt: TGTGCCAGCAGCTTAGATCCAGCGGGAGTTATCAGTGAGCAGTTCTTC; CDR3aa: CASSLDPAGVISEQFF
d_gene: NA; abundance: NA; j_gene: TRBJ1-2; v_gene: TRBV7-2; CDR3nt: TGTGCCAGCAGCTCCATGACAAACTATGGCTACACCTTC; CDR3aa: CASSSMTNYGYTF
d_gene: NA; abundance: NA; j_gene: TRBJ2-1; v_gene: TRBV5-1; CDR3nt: TGCGCCAGCAGCTCCCAGGGATCCGCCTACAATGAGCAGTTCTTC; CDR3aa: CASSSQGSAYNEQFF
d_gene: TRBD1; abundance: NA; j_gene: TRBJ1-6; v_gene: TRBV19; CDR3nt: TGTGCCAGTAGTATCTTGCAGGGGGGGGCACCCCTCCACTTT; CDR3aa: CASSILQGGAPLHF
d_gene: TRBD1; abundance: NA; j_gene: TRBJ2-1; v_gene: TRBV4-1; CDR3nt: TGCGCCAGCAGCCAGGACAGGACCGCCTACAATGAGCAGTTCTTC; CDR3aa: CASSQDRTAYNEQFF
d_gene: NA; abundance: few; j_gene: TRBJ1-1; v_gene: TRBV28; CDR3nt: TGTGCCAGCACCATTGACACAAGGAACACTGAAGCTTTCTTT; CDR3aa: CASTIDTRNTEAFF
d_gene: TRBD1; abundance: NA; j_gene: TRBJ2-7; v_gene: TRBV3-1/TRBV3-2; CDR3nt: TGTGCCAGCAGCCCTCGACAGGGGGCTTACGAGCAGTACTTC; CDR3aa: CASSPRQGAYEQYF
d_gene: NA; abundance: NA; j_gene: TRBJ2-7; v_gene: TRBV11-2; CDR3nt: TGTGCCAGCAGCTTAGTACGTAGCTCCTACGAGCAGTACTTC; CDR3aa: CASSLVRSSYEQYF
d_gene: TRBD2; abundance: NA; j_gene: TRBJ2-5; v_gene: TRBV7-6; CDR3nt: TGTGCCAGCAGCTTAGAACCCCCCCTCTTGGCCGGGAGGGCCGGGGGGACCCAGTACTTC; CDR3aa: CASSLEPPLLAGRAGGTQYF
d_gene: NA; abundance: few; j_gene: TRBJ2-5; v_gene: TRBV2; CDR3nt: TGTGCCAGCCGGGAGACAGGGCGAGGAGAGACCCAGTACTTC; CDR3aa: CASRETGRGETQYF
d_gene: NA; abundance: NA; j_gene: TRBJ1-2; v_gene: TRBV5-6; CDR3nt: TGTGCCAGCAGCCGGGGGAGAGGCACTTCATATGGCTACACCTTC; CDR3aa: CASSRGRGTSYGYTF
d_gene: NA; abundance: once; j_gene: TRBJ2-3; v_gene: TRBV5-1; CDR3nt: TGCGCCAGCAGCTTGTTTCCAGATACGCAGTATTTT; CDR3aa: CASSLFPDTQYF
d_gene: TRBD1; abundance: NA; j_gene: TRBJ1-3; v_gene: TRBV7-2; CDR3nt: TGTGCCAGCAGCTTAGCGGGCAGGGGGCCTGGAAACACCATATATTTT; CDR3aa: CASSLAGRGPGNTIYF
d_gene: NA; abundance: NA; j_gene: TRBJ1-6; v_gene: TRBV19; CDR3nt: TGTGCCAGTAGCCAGACCGGGAGGGGCAATTCACCCCTCCACTTT; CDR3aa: CASSQTGRGNSPLHF
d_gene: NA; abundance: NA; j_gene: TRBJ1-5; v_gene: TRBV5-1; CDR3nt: TGCGCCAGCAGCCGACGGGGCGACCGCAATCAGCCCCAGCATTTT; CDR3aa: CASSRRGDRNQPQHF
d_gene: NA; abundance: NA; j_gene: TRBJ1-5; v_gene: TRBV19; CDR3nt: TGTGCCAGTAGTAACGTTCCGAGGACAAGGTTGGGACTCAATCAGCCCCAGCATTTT; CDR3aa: CASSNVPRTRLGLNQPQHF
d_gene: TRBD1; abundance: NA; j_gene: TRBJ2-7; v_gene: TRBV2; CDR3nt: TGTGCCAGCAGTACTGGGACAGTGTACGAGCAGTACTTC; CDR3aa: CASSTGTVYEQYF
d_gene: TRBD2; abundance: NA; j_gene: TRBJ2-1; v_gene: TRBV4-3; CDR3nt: TGCGCCAGCAGCCTAGGCGGGAGCGAGCAGTTCTTC; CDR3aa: CASSLGGSEQFF
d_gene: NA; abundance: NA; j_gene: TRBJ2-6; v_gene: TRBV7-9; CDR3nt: TGTGCCAGCAGTCATCGCCGGGGCCCCAGCTCTGGGGCCAACGTCCTGACTTTC; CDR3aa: CASSHRRGPSSGANVLTF
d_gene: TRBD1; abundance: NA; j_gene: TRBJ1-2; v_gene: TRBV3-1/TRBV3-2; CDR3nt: TGTGCCAGCAGCCCCTCTGGACAGGCGTATGGCTACACCTTC; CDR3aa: CASSPSGQAYGYTF
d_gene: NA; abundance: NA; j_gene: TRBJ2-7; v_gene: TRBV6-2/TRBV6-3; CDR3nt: TGTGCCAGCAGTTACTCGAATCGGGATTCCTACGAGCAGTACTTC; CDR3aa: CASSYSNRDSYEQYF
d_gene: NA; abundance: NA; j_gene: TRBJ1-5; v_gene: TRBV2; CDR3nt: TGTGCCAGCAGCCGAGACAGAAATCAGCCCCAGCATTTT; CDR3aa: CASSRDRNQPQHF
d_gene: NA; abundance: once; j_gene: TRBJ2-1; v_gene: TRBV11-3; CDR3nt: TGTGCCAGCAGCTTAAGTGCTACCTCCAATGAGCAGTTCTTC; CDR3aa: CASSLSATSNEQFF